The clone carrying this T cell receptor (beta chain) was seen a few times. Germline V gene sequence: CDR1 SGDLS, CDR2 YYNGEE. This CDR3 has 15 residues. Combining a sample-barcoded 5' primer with a J-beta primer mix, a second PCR ran for about 7 to 12 cycles. TCRdb re-called the 5' RACE reads through MiXCR, storing one row per CDR3 protein. The sample has 800,000 or so distinct CDR3 sequences, 20% to 25% seen once. This sample is drawn from a study of blood T cells in healthy people across ages. Study-wide background: About one barcoded beta molecule per two T cells was the capture yield of template switching.

These data were likewise used in another study, on T cells of mothers and their children. That study reports: Over five children and their three healthy Caucasian mothers were the donors. Slightly higher overlap, not significant, was seen in related mother-child pairs than in unrelated pairs.

This rearrangement joins TRBV9 to TRBJ2-5; 10 nucleotides agree with TRBD2. The DNA matches TRBJ2-1 better at its end, which makes the J call doubtful. This sequence originates from a boy under 18 in good health. Sequenced material: blood. CDR3 nucleotides: TGTGCCAGCAGCGTCCTAGCGGGAGTAGCCCGGGAGCAGTTCTTC. This gives the protein CASSVLAGVAREQFF.